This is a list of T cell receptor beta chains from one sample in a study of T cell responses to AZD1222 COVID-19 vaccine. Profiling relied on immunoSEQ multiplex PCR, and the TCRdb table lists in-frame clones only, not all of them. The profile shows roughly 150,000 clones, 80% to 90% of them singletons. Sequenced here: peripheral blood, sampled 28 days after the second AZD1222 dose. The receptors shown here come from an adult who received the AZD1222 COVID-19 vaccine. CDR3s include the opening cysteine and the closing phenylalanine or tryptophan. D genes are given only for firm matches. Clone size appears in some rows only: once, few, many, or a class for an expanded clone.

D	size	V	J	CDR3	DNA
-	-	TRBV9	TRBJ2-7	CASSVDGAYEQYF	TGTGCCAGCAGCGTAGACGGGGCCTACGAGCAGTACTTC
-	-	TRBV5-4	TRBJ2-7	CASSLRQGGRYEQYF	TGTGCCAGCAGCTTGAGGCAGGGTGGGAGATACGAGCAGTACTTC
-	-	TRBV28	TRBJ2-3	CASSPPRVDATQYF	TGTGCCAGCAGTCCCCCACGGGTTGACGCGACGCAGTATTTT
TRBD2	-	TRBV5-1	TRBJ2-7	CASSLGTSGAMVEQYF	TGCGCCAGCAGCTTGGGGACTAGCGGGGCCATGGTCGAGCAGTACTTC
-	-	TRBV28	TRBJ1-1	CASSSHGGDTEAFF	TGTGCCAGCAGTTCCCATGGGGGGGACACTGAAGCTTTCTTT
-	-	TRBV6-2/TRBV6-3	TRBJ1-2	CASSWRSSYGYTF	TGTGCCAGCAGTTGGCGGTCCTCCTATGGCTACACCTTC
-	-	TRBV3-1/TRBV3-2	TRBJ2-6	CASSHLEAGLHSGANVLTF	TGTGCCAGCAGCCACCTTGAGGCGGGACTTCACTCTGGGGCCAACGTCCTGACTTTC
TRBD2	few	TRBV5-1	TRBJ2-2	CASSLMGGGTGELFF	TGCGCCAGCAGCTTGATGGGCGGGGGCACCGGGGAGCTGTTTTTT
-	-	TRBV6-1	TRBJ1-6	CASSESSRPANSPLHF	TGTGCCAGCAGTGAAAGTAGCCGCCCGGCGAATTCACCCCTCCACTTT
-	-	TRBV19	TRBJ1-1	CASSIQGRGTEAFF	TGTGCCAGTAGTATACAGGGGAGGGGGACTGAAGCTTTCTTT
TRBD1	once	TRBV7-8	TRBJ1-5	CASSVGTGMVGNQPQHF	TGTGCCAGCAGCGTGGGGACAGGGATGGTTGGCAATCAGCCCCAGCATTTT
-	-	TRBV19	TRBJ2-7	CASSIGVGRERYEQYF	TGTGCCAGTAGTATAGGGGTCGGCCGGGAGAGGTACGAGCAGTACTTC
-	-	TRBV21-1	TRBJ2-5	CASSKLHRTSGRAANQETQYF	TGTGCCAGCAGCAAATTACACCGGACTAGCGGGAGGGCGGCCAACCAAGAGACCCAGTACTTC
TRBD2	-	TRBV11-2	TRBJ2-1	CASSAYRLTSGRVNEQFF	TGTGCCAGCAGCGCCTATCGGTTGACTAGCGGGAGGGTCAATGAGCAGTTCTTC
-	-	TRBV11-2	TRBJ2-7	CASSLGRQAEQYF	TGTGCCAGCAGCTTAGGCAGGCAGGCCGAGCAGTACTTC
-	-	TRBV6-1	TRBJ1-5	CASSEGSTRNQPQHF	TGTGCCAGCAGTGAAGGGTCGACACGCAATCAGCCCCAGCATTTT
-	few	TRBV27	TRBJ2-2	CASSLYLQTTGELFF	TGTGCCAGCAGTTTATATTTGCAGACCACCGGGGAGCTGTTTTTT
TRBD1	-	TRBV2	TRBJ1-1	CASSEQGGDTEAFF	TGTGCCAGCAGTGAGCAGGGGGGGGACACTGAAGCTTTCTTT
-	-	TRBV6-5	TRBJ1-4	CASSYSGGREKLFF	TGTGCCAGCAGTTACTCGGGTGGGCGGGAAAAACTGTTTTTT
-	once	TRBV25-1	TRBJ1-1	CASSEYDSREGAFF	TGTGCCAGCAGTGAATACGACAGTCGAGAGGGAGCTTTCTTT
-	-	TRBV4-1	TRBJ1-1	CASSQGSGTIMNTEAFF	TGCGCCAGCAGCCAGGGTTCCGGGACAATCATGAACACTGAAGCTTTCTTT
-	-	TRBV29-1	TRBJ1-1	CSIKNTEAFF	TGCAGCATTAAGAACACTGAAGCTTTCTTT
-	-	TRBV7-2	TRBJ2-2	CASSLAGHTGELFF	TGTGCCAGCAGCTTAGCCGGGCACACCGGGGAGCTGTTTTTT
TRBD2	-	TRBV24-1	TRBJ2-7	CATSDPSGGTYEQYF	TGTGCCACCAGTGATCCCAGCGGGGGGACGTACGAGCAGTACTTC
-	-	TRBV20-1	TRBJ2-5	CSASSQRYQETQYF	TGCAGTGCTAGTTCCCAGAGGTACCAAGAGACCCAGTACTTC
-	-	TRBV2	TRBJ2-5	CASSDLSGPQETQYF	TGTGCCAGCAGCGACCTTAGCGGTCCCCAAGAGACCCAGTACTTC
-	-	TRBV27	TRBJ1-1	CASSLTLQGRAFF	TGTGCCAGCAGTTTAACGTTACAGGGTCGGGCTTTCTTT
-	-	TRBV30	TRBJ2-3	CAWSVQGGSTDTQYF	TGTGCCTGGAGTGTACAGGGAGGGAGCACAGATACGCAGTATTTT
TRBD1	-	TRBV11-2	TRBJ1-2	CASSFDRGLSYTF	TGTGCCAGCAGCTTCGACAGGGGGCTTAGCTACACCTTC
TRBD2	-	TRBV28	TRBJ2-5	CASSLLAGGLKETQYF	TGTGCCAGCAGTTTATTAGCGGGAGGGTTGAAAGAGACCCAGTACTTC
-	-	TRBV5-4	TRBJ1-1	CASRGTDENTEAFF	TGTGCCAGCAGGGGAACGGACGAGAACACTGAAGCTTTCTTT
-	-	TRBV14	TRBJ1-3	CASSQDLPGAGNTIYF	TGTGCCAGCAGCCAAGATTTGCCAGGGGCTGGAAACACCATATATTTT
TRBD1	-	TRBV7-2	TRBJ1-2	CASSLSGGENYGYTF	TGTGCCAGCAGCTTATCAGGGGGCGAAAACTATGGCTACACCTTC
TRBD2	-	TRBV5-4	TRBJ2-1	CASSLASGSPQQFF	TGTGCCAGCAGCTTGGCCAGCGGGAGCCCCCAGCAGTTCTTC
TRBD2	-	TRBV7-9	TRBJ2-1	CASSKGLAGGYNEQFF	TGTGCCAGCAGCAAGGGACTAGCGGGAGGGTACAATGAGCAGTTCTTC
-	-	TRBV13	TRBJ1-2	CASTRRQTNYGYTF	TGTGCCAGCACCCGTCGACAGACTAACTATGGCTACACCTTC
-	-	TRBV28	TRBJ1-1	CASSLQGGNTEAFF	TGTGCCAGCTCCCTACAGGGTGGGAACACTGAAGCTTTCTTT
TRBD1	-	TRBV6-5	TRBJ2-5	CASSYAGTGGTQYF	TGTGCCAGCAGTTACGCCGGGACAGGGGGGACCCAGTACTTC
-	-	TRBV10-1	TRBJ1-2	CARSDGDYGYTF	TGCGCCAGGTCAGATGGGGACTATGGCTACACCTTC
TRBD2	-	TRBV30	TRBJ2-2	CAWSRGTSGRSGELFF	TGTGCCTGGAGTAGAGGGACTAGCGGGAGGTCCGGGGAGCTGTTTTTT
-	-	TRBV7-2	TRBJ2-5	CASSLQLPPTQYF	TGTGCCAGCAGCTTACAGCTACCACCCACCCAGTACTTC
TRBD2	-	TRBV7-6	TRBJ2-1	CASSRSAGERDEQFF	TGTGCCAGCAGCAGGAGCGCGGGGGAGAGGGATGAGCAGTTCTTC
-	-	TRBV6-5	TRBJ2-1	CASSYSGTENEQFF	TGTGCCAGCAGTTACTCAGGAACTGAAAATGAGCAGTTCTTC
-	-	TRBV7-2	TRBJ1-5	CASSLAPGDQPQHF	TGTGCCAGCAGCTTAGCCCCAGGGGATCAGCCCCAGCATTTT
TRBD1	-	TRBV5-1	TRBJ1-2	CASSLDPGTGVLYGYTF	TGCGCCAGCAGCTTGGACCCCGGGACAGGGGTGTTATATGGCTACACCTTC
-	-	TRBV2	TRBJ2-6	CASSVGPRPGSSSGANVLTF	TGTGCCAGCAGTGTTGGCCCCCGGCCGGGTTCGAGCTCTGGGGCCAACGTCCTGACTTTC
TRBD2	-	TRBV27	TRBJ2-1	CASSPIGRGKDNEQFF	TGTGCCAGCAGTCCGATCGGGAGGGGAAAGGACAATGAGCAGTTCTTC
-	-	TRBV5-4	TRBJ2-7	CASSFQGASEQYF	TGTGCCAGCAGCTTTCAGGGAGCGAGCGAGCAGTACTTC
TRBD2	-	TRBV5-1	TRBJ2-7	CASSSTSGSYEQYF	TGCGCCAGCAGCTCTACTAGCGGGAGCTACGAGCAGTACTTC
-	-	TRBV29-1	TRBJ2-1	CSLIGGSFYNEQFF	TGCAGCCTTATTGGCGGAAGTTTCTACAATGAGCAGTTCTTC